This T cell receptor (beta chain) was identified in a study of draining lymph node invasion in breast cancer (dated by TCRdb to 2018 to 2020). About the study as a whole: Histology and cytokeratin immunohistochemistry were used to diagnose nodal metastasis, and EpCAM/CD45 flow cytometry was used to confirm the diagnosis. Across breast cancer tissues, a separate targeted assay used bulk TCR-beta CDR3 sequencing to compare sorted memory regulatory T cells with memory conventional CD4 T cells. From each patient, matched non-invaded and tumor-invaded tumor-draining lymph nodes and the primary tumor were collected, and both Treg and Tconv subsets were profiled. In the separate targeted TCR sequencing, lymph nodes from roughly five patients were covered, and primary tumors were sequenced for three of those patients. Points the paper makes about the study in general: TCRs shared between the Treg and Tconv subsets were regarded as suggesting, but not proving, a common clonal origin. Some of the top 100 tumor clones were detected in invaded and non-invaded nodes, suggesting recirculation between tumor and draining nodes. Tracking of the top-100 tumor clones could be carried out in just a couple of patients. The data could not determine whether Treg conversion took place in a particular organ or whether converted Tregs recirculated between nodes and tumor. Per tissue, roughly 13-22% of Treg TCRs were found to be shared with Tconvs, and this sharing was interpreted as suggesting peripheral Treg induction. In the targeted TCR-seq data, Tregs appeared to be more clonally expanded than Tconvs in all tissues, and lower diversity was found for both subsets in tumor than in lymph nodes.

As for this clonotype: The specificity of this receptor is unknown. No base-level quality is on record; no much larger clone is a single base apart.

Memory conventional CD4 T cells were sorted as CD4+ CD45RA- CD25- cells. Whether a tumor-draining lymph node counted as invaded or non-invaded depended on the presence or absence of metastatic tumor cells. Before staining and sorting, T cells were pre-enriched using a Miltenyi Pan T Cell isolation kit. Immunohistochemistry for estrogen receptor, progesterone receptor, HER2 and Ki-67 was used to characterize the primary tumors. Fresh surgical tissue was processed within a few hours after surgery by being cut into small fragments. Tissue fragments were enzymatically digested with Liberase TL plus DNase for 20 to 25 minutes and filtered through a 40-micrometer strainer. After DAPI live/dead staining, cells were sorted on a BD FACS Aria II, reaching about 98-99% purity. Sorted cells were lysed in TCL buffer, and RNA was purified using a Norgen Single Cell RNA purification kit that included DNase treatment.

Library preparation employed bulk RNA-seq. Sequenced using an Illumina HiSeq 2500. Per the authors' processing: In the separate targeted TCR-seq dataset, CDR3 sequences were extracted from raw reads and quantified using MiXCR version 2.1.5 with default parameters. The separate targeted TCR-seq dataset defined each TCR-beta clone by its combination of V gene, J gene and CDR3 sequence. The separate targeted TCR-seq dataset was filtered by first dropping clones with fewer than three counts and then keeping only the 90% most strongly expressed clones in each sample. In the separate targeted TCR-seq dataset, Treg-Tconv overlap was calculated per tissue as the number of shared clones divided by the total number of Treg clones, multiplied by 100. The public reads were reprocessed in TCRdb via fastp at Q25 and MiXCR, keeping in-frame beta chains. Under each unique CDR3 protein, matching rows form one entry showing the most common genes and DNA. These V and J calls derive from TCRdb rather than the authors' analysis. A total of around 2,500 distinct CDR3 sequences appear in this sample, more than 75% of them only once. The top ten clones comprise 1.6% of the sample.

This TCR was recovered from a female donor with luminal breast cancer. Input material: sorted memory CD4+ effector T cells from a lymph node. The cell subset or site label corresponds to: CD45RA-negative sorted CD4+ T cells (memory Tconv or effector/memory Treg).

The CDR3 region reads CSVEDATRNEKLFF. The DNA sequence follows: TGCAGCGTTGAAGATGCAACACGGAATGAAAAACTGTTTTTT. The sequence is built from TRBV29-1 and TRBJ1-4; the D gene remains uncertain. The CDR3 holds 14 amino acids from the cysteine to the phenylalanine. CDR3 DNA only is kept here, 42 bases in frame from base 1. CDR1 is given as SQVTM and CDR2 as ANQGSEA, both from the germline V gene. Trimming takes 0 bases from V and 5 bases from J, and the germline ends sit 10 bases apart. The CDR3 plus the reference TRBV29-1 and TRBJ1-4 genes for the other parts give the full variable domain: SAVISQKPSRDICQRGTSLTIQCQVDSQVTMMFWYRQQPGQSLTLIATANQGSEATYESGFVIDKFPISRPNLTFSTLTVSNMSPEDSSIYLCSVEDATRNEKLFFGSGTQLSVL.